A selection of T cell receptor beta chains follows, all from one sample in a study of T-cell reconstitution after alpha-beta-depleted transplantation in children. TCRdb ran MiXCR on the PCR reads and lists one entry per CDR3 protein. The sample has under 300,000 distinct CDR3 sequences, roughly 10% seen once. The sample here was peripheral blood, taken 180 days after TCRalphabeta/CD19-depleted stem cell transplant. These receptors originate from a male patient under 10 years old who had a stem cell transplant for chronic granulomatous disease, so the T cells may come from the graft donor. Each CDR3 is given with its conserved first and last residue. A D gene is named only where the DNA matches it firmly. Clone size is stated in some rows and not others, as once, few, many or a class when expanded.

d_gene,j_gene,abundance,v_gene,CDR3aa,CDR3nt
.,TRBJ1-5,few,TRBV28,CAGQGRSYSNQPQHF,TGTGCCGGCCAAGGACGGTCCTATAGCAATCAGCCCCAGCATTTT
TRBD1,TRBJ2-5,many,TRBV12-3/TRBV12-4,CASSPFRTGLGKETQYF,TGTGCCAGCAGTCCGTTCAGGACAGGGTTGGGCAAAGAGACCCAGTACTTC
.,TRBJ1-4,many,TRBV18,CASSPGLSDEKLFF,TGTGCCAGCTCACCGGGACTGTCGGATGAAAAACTGTTTTTT
.,TRBJ2-5,many,TRBV5-1,CASSPRGLVETQYF,TGCGCCAGCAGCCCCCGCGGGTTGGTTGAGACCCAGTACTTC
.,TRBJ1-5,many,TRBV12-3/TRBV12-4,CASSSWGGSQPQHF,TGTGCCAGCAGTTCCTGGGGGGGGAGTCAGCCCCAGCATTTT
TRBD1,TRBJ1-3,many,TRBV4-2,CASSQAGTGGKTGNTIYF,TGTGCCAGCAGCCAAGCCGGGACAGGGGGCAAAACCGGAAACACCATATATTTT
.,TRBJ2-7,many,TRBV20-1,CSASRDGSYEQYF,TGCAGTGCTAGCCGGGACGGCTCCTACGAGCAGTACTTC
TRBD1,TRBJ1-6,many,TRBV28,CASSLTARGFLSSPLHF,TGTGCCAGCAGTTTAACGGCCAGGGGGTTCCTGAGTTCACCCCTCCACTTT
.,TRBJ2-1,many,TRBV15,CATSGDPPSSYNEQFF,TGTGCCACCAGCGGGGACCCACCTTCCTCCTACAATGAGCAGTTCTTC
TRBD1,TRBJ2-5,many,TRBV2,CASSARDRGLETQYF,TGTGCCAGCAGTGCCCGGGACAGGGGTTTAGAGACCCAGTACTTC
.,TRBJ2-5,many,TRBV15,CATSRAVIQETQYF,TGTGCCACCAGCAGGGCCGTCATTCAAGAGACCCAGTACTTC
TRBD2,TRBJ2-7,many,TRBV20-1,CSASASGRMHISYEQYF,TGCAGTGCTAGTGCGAGCGGGAGGATGCACATCTCCTACGAGCAGTACTTC
TRBD2,TRBJ2-7,many,TRBV5-1,CASSSKTSGNEQYF,TGCGCCAGCAGCTCGAAGACTAGCGGGAACGAGCAGTACTTC
.,TRBJ1-6,.,TRBV15,CATSRDRGSPLHF,TGTGCCACCAGCAGAGATCGCGGCTCACCCCTCCACTTT
TRBD2,TRBJ2-1,many,TRBV4-1,CASSPRRAGEFSEQFF,TGCGCCAGCAGCCCCCGTCGGGCGGGAGAATTTAGTGAGCAGTTCTTC
.,TRBJ2-1,.,TRBV7-2,CASSLRGVLSSYNEQFF,TGTGCCAGCAGCCTAAGGGGGGTTCTCAGCTCCTACAATGAGCAGTTCTTC
.,TRBJ2-7,many,TRBV12-3/TRBV12-4,CASSQDGTVKYEQYF,TGTGCCAGCAGTCAGGACGGGACCGTAAAGTACGAGCAGTACTTC
.,TRBJ1-1,few,TRBV6-1,CASSELRWRDDMNTEAFF,TGTGCCAGCAGTGAATTGAGGTGGAGGGACGACATGAACACTGAAGCTTTCTTT
TRBD1,TRBJ2-2,many,TRBV5-8,CASSYTRTGINTGELFF,TGTGCCAGCAGCTATACCCGGACAGGGATAAACACCGGGGAGCTGTTTTTT
TRBD2,TRBJ2-7,many,TRBV5-1,CASSGGEGYEQYF,TGCGCCAGCAGCGGCGGGGAGGGCTACGAGCAGTACTTC
.,TRBJ2-7,many,TRBV5-5,CASSLVGRRGSPGFTQYF,TGTGCCAGCAGCTTGGTGGGTCGGCGGGGATCACCAGGTTTTACACAGTACTTC
TRBD2,TRBJ2-3,many,TRBV5-1,CASSLAVAGGPADTQYF,TGCGCCAGCAGCTTGGCGGTAGCGGGAGGGCCCGCAGATACGCAGTATTTT
.,TRBJ2-3,many,TRBV7-9,CASSSDHTDTQYF,TGTGCCAGCAGCTCCGACCACACAGATACGCAGTATTTT
.,TRBJ2-5,.,TRBV20-1,CSGIPWDQYF,TGCAGTGGCATACCCTGGGACCAGTACTTC
.,TRBJ1-2,.,TRBV12-3/TRBV12-4,CASSFWGDFTSNYGYTF,TGTGCCAGCAGTTTTTGGGGGGACTTTACGTCTAACTATGGCTACACCTTC
TRBD1,TRBJ1-1,many,TRBV27,CASSSWTGETFF,TGTGCCAGCAGTTCCTGGACAGGGGAAACTTTCTTT
TRBD1,TRBJ2-2,many,TRBV7-3,CASSRQGATGELFF,TGTGCCAGCAGTCGACAGGGGGCCACCGGGGAGCTGTTTTTT
.,TRBJ2-5,many,TRBV12-3/TRBV12-4,CASTTTVGETQYF,TGTGCCAGCACCACAACGGTTGGAGAGACCCAGTACTTC
TRBD1,TRBJ1-2,many,TRBV29-1,CSVDRGTEYRYGYTF,TGCAGCGTTGATCGAGGGACAGAGTATAGATATGGCTACACCTTC
TRBD2,TRBJ2-5,many,TRBV5-1,CASSSTSGEETQYF,TGCGCCAGCAGCTCGACTAGCGGGGAAGAGACCCAGTACTTC
.,TRBJ2-1,many,TRBV24-1,CATSDPPSEVYNEQFF,TGTGCCACCAGTGATCCCCCGTCGGAGGTGTACAATGAGCAGTTCTTC
.,TRBJ1-1,many,TRBV7-2,CASSSNRVMNTEAFF,TGTGCCAGCAGCTCGAACAGGGTAATGAACACTGAAGCTTTCTTT
.,TRBJ2-2,many,TRBV5-1,CASSLGVQGSNTGELFF,TGCGCCAGCAGCTTGGGGGTGCAGGGCTCGAACACCGGGGAGCTGTTTTTT
.,TRBJ1-5,many,TRBV12-3/TRBV12-4,CASSLVPGPAPNQPQHF,TGTGCCAGCAGTTTAGTCCCAGGTCCAGCACCCAATCAGCCCCAGCATTTT
.,TRBJ2-1,many,TRBV28,CASRRTAGNEQFF,TGTGCCAGCAGACGGACCGCCGGCAATGAGCAGTTCTTC
.,TRBJ1-3,many,TRBV5-6,CASRARGTRSGNTIYF,TGTGCCAGCAGAGCCCGGGGGACTCGCTCTGGAAACACCATATATTTT
.,TRBJ2-7,many,TRBV7-8,CASSSPPGAIYEQYF,TGTGCCAGCAGCTCCCCGCCAGGGGCAATCTACGAGCAGTACTTC